The 7 T cell receptor beta chains presented below share a single source sample, sequenced in a study of T cell responses to AZD1222 COVID-19 vaccine (TCRdb year 2021). Libraries were built with the immunoSEQ multiplex PCR assay. Not all clones reach the TCRdb copy of this immuneACCESS table, which keeps in-frame sequences only. Checked studies attribute under half of the gap to unresolved V genes and leave the rest unexplained. For this sample there are about 73,000 clones; 90% appear just once. Over 1.1% of the sample is in the top ten clones. The time point label here, explained by the study, means: about 28 days (+/-7) after the second vaccine dose. The source was peripheral blood, collected 28 days after the second AZD1222 dose. Receptor source: an adult who received the AZD1222 COVID-19 vaccine.

The chain joins TRBV4-1 to TRBJ1-6; D not resolved. Germline-derived CDR1 and CDR2 are MGHRA and YSYEKL. This CDR3 region has 14 residues. V was clipped by 0 bases and J by 11 bases, with 11 bases between them. This CDR3 reads CASSQDVQITPLHF. The CDR3 coding sequence is TGCGCCAGCAGCCAAGATGTCCAAATAACACCCCTCCACTTT.

The chain links TRBV11-2 to TRBJ2-7; 11 bases are shared with TRBD1. Germline V gene lookup returns CDR1 SGHAT and CDR2 FQNNGV. The CDR3 loop spans 14 amino acids. The V and J ends lost 5 bases and 5 bases, in that order; junction bases with no gene match: 5. CDR3 in DNA: TGTGCCAGCAGCGCGGGACAGGGGGTCGACGAGCAGTACTTC. Translation: CASSAGQGVDEQYF.

The chain combines TRBV9 with TRBJ2-1, with TRBD1 identical over 9 bases. The CDR3 runs to 15 residues. Germline trimming cut 0 bases from V and 6 bases from J; bases unmatched to any gene: 4. CDR1 SGDLS and CDR2 YYNGEE come from the germline V gene. The CDR3 nucleotides are TGTGCCAGCAGCGTAGAGGGACAGGGCGGCAATGAGCAGTTCTTC. It encodes CASSVEGQGGNEQFF.

V and J are TRBV7-8 and TRBJ1-6; 9 positions agree with TRBD1. Germline V gene data show CDR1 as SGHVS and CDR2 as FQNEAQ. With V trimmed by 5 bases and J by 7 bases, 3 bases remained unmatched. The CDR3 has 14 amino acids. The CDR3 region is CASSLGTGNSPLHF. The CDR3, as DNA: TGTGCCAGCAGCCTCGGGACAGGGAATTCACCCCTCCACTTT.

The rearrangement joins TRBV2 to TRBJ1-2; no definite D call. The germline V gene has CDR1 SNHLY and CDR2 FYNNEI. V lost 4 bases and J 7 bases, leaving 10 bases between the germline ends. The CDR3 contains 12 residues. In nucleotides, the CDR3 is TGTGCCAGCAGTGTCGGTGCAGTTGGCTACACCTTC. Its translation: CASSVGAVGYTF.

The rearrangement links TRBV12-5 to TRBJ2-3; 16 positions agree with TRBD2. With V trimmed by 5 bases and J by 3 bases, 14 bases remained unmatched. The CDR3 is 20 amino acids. CDR1 is LGHNT and CDR2 is FRNRAP in the germline V gene. The CDR3 coding sequence is TGTGCTAGTGGTAAACAACCGGGACTAGCGGGGGGGCAGGGAACAGATACGCAGTATTTT. It translates to CASGKQPGLAGGQGTDTQYF.

The gene calls are TRBV6-2 or TRBV6-3 and TRBJ1-5; no clear D. CDR3 length: 15 residues. In germline, CDR1 is MNHEY, CDR2 SVGEGT. V lost 0 bases, J lost 0 bases, and 6 bases lay in between. Written as DNA, the CDR3 is TGTGCCAGCAGTTACTCCCTTTATAGCAATCAGCCCCAGCATTTT. Translated: CASSYSLYSNQPQHF.